This T cell receptor (beta chain) was found in a study of response to subunit inactivated influenza vaccine. Regarding the study as a whole: Each seasonal flu vaccination may recruit only limited new T cells, authors suggested.

V was pared by 5 bases and J by 4 bases, with 12 bases of the junction left unmatched. CDR3 length: 16 amino acids. Germline CDR1 and CDR2: SGHTA and FQGNSA. This clonotype was seen more than once but under ten times. Its specificity is not known. TCRdb ran MiXCR on the RT-PCR reads and lists one entry per CDR3 protein. The table shows 590,000 or so distinct CDR3 sequences, with around 13% occurring only once. The sequencing used PBMCs from blood, collected 14 days before vaccination. This receptor was obtained from a man between 45 and 60 years old who received an inactivated influenza vaccine. The V gene is TRBV7-2, the J gene TRBJ2-5; 8 bases are a match to TRBD2. For the CDR3, the DNA is TGTGCCAGCAGCCTAAGACGGCTAGCGGGCCTAGAGACCCAGTACTTC. Protein: CASSLRRLAGLETQYF.